The 25 T cell receptor beta chains below all came from one sample that was sequenced in a study of Graves' ophthalmopathy and Graves' hyperthyroidism. RNA served as the template for amplifying TCR beta CDR3 regions. The authors performed first-round RT-PCR with HTBI primers and then a second-round multiplex PCR. In TCRdb, the multiplex PCR reads were re-called with MiXCR into one record per CDR3 protein. Of fewer than 600,000 distinct CDR3 sequences in the sample, roughly an eighth were seen once. The specimen was blood. These receptors all come from a woman aged 30 to 39 with Graves' ophthalmopathy.

This clonotype was detected many times. The V and J genes are TRBV20-1 and TRBJ2-7; TRBD2 might be the D (6 bases). This CDR3 spans 13 amino acids. V was pared by 0 bases and J by 5 bases, with 11 bases between. Per the germline V gene, CDR1 is DFQATT and CDR2 is SNEGSKA (reference sequence). The CDR3 here is CSARDDTGDEQYF. The CDR3 coding sequence is TGCAGTGCTAGAGACGACACGGGAGACGAGCAGTACTTC.

The sample holds many counts of this clonotype. V is TRBV27 and J is TRBJ2-5, with D perhaps TRBD2 (5 bases). V dropped 5 bases and J dropped 5 bases, with 18 bases sitting between them. Germline V CDR1 and CDR2: MNHEY, SMNVEV (reference sequence). CDR3 length equals 15 residues. This chain's CDR3 is CASSQSGGPYETQYF. The CDR3 DNA follows: TGTGCCAGCAGTCAGAGCGGAGGACCTTACGAGACCCAGTACTTC.

The table lists this clonotype with many counts. The rearrangement links TRBV5-1 to TRBJ2-2; D is ambiguous. Trimming pared 6 bases from V and 1 base from J, leaving 7 bases between. Germline lookup yields CDR1 SGHRS and CDR2 YFSETQ. The CDR3 is 13 residues long. The chain's CDR3 is CASTPGNTGELFF. For the CDR3, the DNA is TGCGCCAGCACGCCCGGGAACACCGGGGAGCTGTTTTTT.

V is TRBV12-3 or TRBV12-4 and J is TRBJ2-5, with D tentatively TRBD2 (6 bases). The V and J ends lost 8 bases and 1 base respectively, with 23 bases between them. The CDR3 length is 17 residues. CDR3 amino acids: CASGFTFSGSGQETQYF. In DNA form, the CDR3 reads TGTGCCAGCGGATTTACCTTTTCCGGGAGCGGCCAAGAGACCCAGTACTTC.

Concerning this clonotype: This may be a read error: a much more frequent sequence differs by one nucleotide. The J gene is TRBJ2-5, the V gene TRBV11-3; possibly TRBD1 for D (6 bases). V lost 1 base, J lost 5 bases, and 11 bases lay in between. The germline CDR1 and CDR2 sequences are SGHNT and YENEEA. The CDR3 runs 14 residues. The CDR3, as DNA: TGTGCCAGCAGCTTAGGGGCAGGGGACGAGACCCAGTACTTC. The encoded protein is CASSLGAGDETQYF.

This clonotype has just a few counts. The V gene is TRBV29-1, the J gene TRBJ1-1; a weak D match, TRBD1 (5 bases). Between the trimmed V and J ends, which lost 0 bases and 10 bases, there was a span of 12 bases. CDR3 length: 12 residues. CDR1 and CDR2 from the germline V gene are SQVTM and ANQGSEA. CDR3 sequence: CSVEDPGGGAFF. The DNA for the CDR3 is TGCAGCGTTGAAGATCCTGGGGGAGGAGCTTTCTTT.

This clonotype was seen repeatedly, ten times or more. CDR3 amino acids: CASSEFRGYEQYF. The CDR3 coding sequence is TGTGCCAGCAGTGAATTCAGGGGCTACGAGCAGTACTTC. V is TRBV2 and J is TRBJ2-7; TRBD1 might be the D (6 bases). V dropped 2 bases and J dropped 3 bases, with 8 bases sitting between them. Germline V gene sequence: CDR1 SNHLY, CDR2 FYNNEI. The CDR3 is 13 residues long.

This clonotype showed up many times. V gene TRBV2 combines with J gene TRBJ2-7; 9 bases are a match to TRBD2. This CDR3 is built from 15 residues. The V gene end was trimmed by 5 bases and the J gene end by 6 bases; junction bases not matched to a gene: 11. Germline values: CDR1 SNHLY, CDR2 FYNNEI. This CDR3 reads CASSLLAGEVPEQYF. CDR3 DNA: TGTGCCAGCAGTCTCTTAGCGGGAGAGGTCCCCGAGCAGTACTTC.

This clonotype appeared many times. The chain couples TRBV6-5 to TRBJ1-1; the match to TRBD1 covers 7 bases. Germline lookup yields CDR1 MNHEY and CDR2 SVGAGI. V shed 3 bases and J 4 bases; nucleotides not matched to a gene: 5. This CDR3 comprises 14 residues. The CDR3, as DNA: TGTGCCAGCAGTTATAGTCACAGGGGCACTGAAGCTTTCTTT. This encodes CASSYSHRGTEAFF.

At least ten counts were recorded for this clonotype. V and J are TRBV2 and TRBJ1-2, with TRBD1 as a possible D gene (6 bases). The CDR3 runs to 12 residues. From germline, CDR1 is SNHLY and CDR2 FYNNEI. V gave up 5 bases and J gave up 8 bases, with 12 bases separating them. In nucleotides, the CDR3 is TGTGCCAGCAGTCCAGGGGCTCCGGGCTACACCTTC. This encodes CASSPGAPGYTF.

This clonotype has at least ten counts. V usage is TRBV7-6 and J usage is TRBJ2-7, with D perhaps TRBD1 (7 bases). This CDR3 region has 14 residues. Trimming pared 1 base from V and 6 bases from J, leaving 13 bases between. CDR1 is SGHVS, CDR2 FNYEAQ, per germline. The CDR3 reads CASSLEGGGGEQYF. The CDR3 DNA is TGTGCCAGCAGCTTAGAAGGAGGGGGCGGCGAGCAGTACTTC.

The rearrangement joins TRBV6-2 or TRBV6-3 to TRBJ2-2; D call uncertain. With 2 bases removed from V and 2 bases from J, the gap between germline ends came to 9 bases. The CDR3 has 15 residues. Germline V gene data show CDR1 as MNHEY and CDR2 as SVGEGT. The CDR3 DNA reads TGTGCCAGCAGTTACAACAGCTTTAACACCGGGGAGCTGTTTTTT. Translation gives CASSYNSFNTGELFF.

This clonotype was observed at least ten times. The rearrangement uses TRBV5-6 and TRBJ1-6; no definite D call. V was pared by 4 bases and J by 9 bases, with 17 bases between. The CDR3 contains 15 residues. CDR1 SGHDT and CDR2 YYEEEE come from the germline V gene. The CDR3 loop reads CASSIPGPGFSPLHF. As DNA, the CDR3 is TGTGCCAGCAGCATTCCCGGGCCGGGGTTTTCACCCCTCCACTTT.

This clonotype came up a few times. V is TRBV27 and J is TRBJ1-6; tentatively, D is TRBD1 (6 bases). V lost 5 bases, J lost 10 bases, and 12 bases lay in between. Germline loops: CDR1 MNHEY, CDR2 SMNVEV (reference sequence). The CDR3 length is 13 residues. CDR3 in DNA: TGTGCCAGCAGTGCCAGGGGTTGGTCACCCCTCCACTTT. Encoded protein: CASSARGWSPLHF.

In its sample, this clonotype was seen many times. This chain joins TRBV27 and TRBJ2-2, with 7 positions matching TRBD2. CDR1 and CDR2 from the germline V gene are MNHEY and SMNVEV (reference sequence). There are 17 residues in the CDR3. J lost 7 bases, V lost 1 base, and 12 bases had no gene match. The CDR3 bases are TGTGCCAGCAGTTTATATAAGACTAGCCGTGGTGGCGGGGAGCTGTTTTTT. Residues: CASSLYKTSRGGGELFF.

In this sample, this clonotype turned up many times. V usage is TRBV28 and J usage is TRBJ1-6; 7 nucleotides line up with TRBD1. Germline CDR1 reads MDHEN; CDR2 reads SYDVKM. The length of the CDR3 is 14 residues. V lost 6 bases, J lost 4 bases, and 3 bases stayed unmatched. The CDR3, as DNA: TGTGCCAGCAGGCAACAGGGGTATAATTCACCCCTCCACTTT. Protein product: CASRQQGYNSPLHF.

This clonotype has ten or more counts. CDR3 coding DNA: TGTGCCAGCAGTTTACTCCAGGGGGTGACCACTGAAGCTTTCTTT. Its protein product is CASSLLQGVTTEAFF. The rearrangement links TRBV28 to TRBJ1-1; TRBD1 matches 7 bases. Germline CDR1 and CDR2: MDHEN and SYDVKM. V gave up 2 bases and J gave up 4 bases; unmatched junction bases: 7. The CDR3 totals 15 residues. The whole variable domain, filled in from reference TRBV28 and TRBJ1-1, reads DVKVTQSSRYLVKRTGEKVFLECVQDMDHENMFWYRQDPGLGLRLIYFSYDVKMKEKGDIPEGYSVSREKKERFSLILESASTNQTSMYLCASSLLQGVTTEAFFGQGTRLTVV.

This clonotype was found many times. The chain employs TRBV7-2 and TRBJ2-7; 7 nucleotides line up with TRBD1. The V segment lost 3 bases and the J segment 5 bases; nucleotides outside the gene matches: 7. CDR3 size: 14 residues. Germline V gene data show CDR1 as SGHTA and CDR2 as FQGNSA. Here the CDR3 reads CASSLTGFSDEQYF. The CDR3 DNA follows: TGTGCCAGCAGCTTGACAGGGTTCAGCGACGAGCAGTACTTC.

This clonotype was seen only a few times. The chain has TRBV30 and TRBJ1-5; TRBD1 is a possible D gene (6 bases). V gave up 0 bases and J gave up 4 bases, with 10 bases separating them. Germline loops: CDR1 GTSNPN, CDR2 SVGIG (reference sequence). The length of the CDR3 is 14 residues. This CDR3 is CAWSVPGENQPQHF. Written as DNA, the CDR3 is TGTGCCTGGAGTGTACCAGGGGAGAATCAGCCCCAGCATTTT.

This clonotype was picked up many times. The chain recombines TRBV15 with TRBJ1-6; 7 bases agree with TRBD1. The germline gives CDR1 LNHNV, CDR2 YYDKDF (reference sequence). The CDR3 has 17 residues. Trimming at V came to 0 bases and at J to 9 bases, leaving 11 bases not matched to a gene. As DNA, the CDR3 is TGTGCCACCAGCAGAGACCTTATCGACAGGGAGGCTTCACCCCTCCACTTT. Its protein product is CATSRDLIDREASPLHF.

This clonotype was observed many times. V is TRBV12-3 or TRBV12-4 and J is TRBJ2-5; 9 nucleotides line up with TRBD2. J was trimmed by 0 bases and V by 4 bases; bases with no gene match: 6. This CDR3 is built from 16 residues. In DNA, the CDR3 is TGTGCCAGCAGTTCCTTTCTAGCGGGGTACCAAGAGACCCAGTACTTC. As protein: CASSSFLAGYQETQYF.

This clonotype showed up many times. The V call is TRBV12-3 or TRBV12-4, the J call TRBJ1-5, with D maybe TRBD1 (5 bases). V lost 3 bases and J 5 bases, leaving 8 bases between the germline ends. The CDR3 consists of 13 residues. The CDR3 bases are TGTGCCAGCAGTTTGGGACCTTATCAGCCCCAGCATTTT. Translated: CASSLGPYQPQHF.

The V gene is TRBV6-5, the J gene TRBJ2-5; 9 nucleotides agree with TRBD1. V lost 2 bases to trimming and J lost 4 bases; unmatched junction nucleotides: 5. CDR3 size: 15 residues. Germline V CDR1 and CDR2: MNHEY, SVGAGI. The CDR3 reads CASSYEGQGGETQYF. In nucleotides, the CDR3 is TGTGCCAGCAGTTACGAGGGACAGGGAGGAGAGACCCAGTACTTC.

This sequence joins TRBV4-1 and TRBJ2-7; D unresolved. The CDR3 is made up of 13 amino acids. The germline V gene encodes CDR1 MGHRA and CDR2 YSYEKL. V was pared by 1 base and J by 4 bases, with 8 bases between. DNA for the CDR3: TGCGCCAGCAGCCAAGGGATCTCTTACGAGCAGTACTTC. Protein sequence: CASSQGISYEQYF.

With respect to this clonotype: A read error is possible here, since a much larger clone lies one base away. The chain recombines TRBV28 with TRBJ2-5, with D possibly being TRBD1 or TRBD2 (5 bases each). Germline V lookup: CDR1 MDHEN, CDR2 SYDVKM. The V gene lost 11 bases and the J gene lost 5 bases, with 12 bases spanning the gap. The CDR3 spans 11 residues. The DNA for the CDR3 is TGTGCCTCCTATGAGGGGGAGACCCAGTACTTC. This codes for CASYEGETQYF. Complete variable domain (other parts from reference TRBV28 and TRBJ2-5): DVKVTQSSRYLVKRTGEKVFLECVQDMDHENMFWYRQDPGLGLRLIYFSYDVKMKEKGDIPEGYSVSREKKERFSLILESASTNQTSMYLCASYEGETQYFGPGTRLLVL.